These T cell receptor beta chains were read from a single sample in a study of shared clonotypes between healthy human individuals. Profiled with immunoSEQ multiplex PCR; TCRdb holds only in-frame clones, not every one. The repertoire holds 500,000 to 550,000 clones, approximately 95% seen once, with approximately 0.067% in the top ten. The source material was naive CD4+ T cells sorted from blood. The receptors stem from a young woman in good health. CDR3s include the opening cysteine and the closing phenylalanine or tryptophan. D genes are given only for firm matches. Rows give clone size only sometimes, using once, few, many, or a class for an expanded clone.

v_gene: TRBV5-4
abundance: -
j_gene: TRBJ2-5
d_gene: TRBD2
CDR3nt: TGTGCCAGCAGCCCCGGGACTAGCGTCCAAGAGACCCAGTACTTC
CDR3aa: CASSPGTSVQETQYF

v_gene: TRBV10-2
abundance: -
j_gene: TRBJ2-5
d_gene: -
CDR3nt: TGCGCCAGCAGTGAGTGGCGTAGGAGGGCCGAGGAGACCCAGTACTTC
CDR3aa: CASSEWRRRAEETQYF

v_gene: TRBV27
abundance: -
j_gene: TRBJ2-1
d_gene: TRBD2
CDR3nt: TGTGCCAGCAGCCCCGTTAATCTAGCGGGAGCCGGGAATGAGCAGTTCTTC
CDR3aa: CASSPVNLAGAGNEQFF

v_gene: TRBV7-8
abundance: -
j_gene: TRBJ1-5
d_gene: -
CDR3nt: TGTGCCAGCAGCTTAGGCGGCGGCAGGGCGGGGGGTCAGCCCCAGCATTTT
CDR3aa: CASSLGGGRAGGQPQHF

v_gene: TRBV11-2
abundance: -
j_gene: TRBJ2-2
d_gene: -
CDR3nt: TGTGCCAGCAGCTTACAGGCTTTCACCGGGGAGCTGTTTTTT
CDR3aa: CASSLQAFTGELFF

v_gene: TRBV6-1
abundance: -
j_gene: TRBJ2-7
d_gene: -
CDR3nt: TGTGCCAGCAGTGATTACAGCTACGAGCAGTACTTC
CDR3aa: CASSDYSYEQYF

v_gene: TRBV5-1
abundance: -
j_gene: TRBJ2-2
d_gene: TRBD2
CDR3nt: TGCGCCAGCAGCTGGACTAGCTCCGGGGAGCTGTTTTTT
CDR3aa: CASSWTSSGELFF

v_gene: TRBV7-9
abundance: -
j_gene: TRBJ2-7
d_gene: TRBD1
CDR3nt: TGTGCCAGCAGCAAGACAGGGGGCAGGGAGCAGTACTTC
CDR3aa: CASSKTGGREQYF

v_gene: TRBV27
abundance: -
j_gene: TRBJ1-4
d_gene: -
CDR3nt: TGTGCCAGCAGTTTAAGAGCTAATGAAAAACTGTTTTTT
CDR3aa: CASSLRANEKLFF

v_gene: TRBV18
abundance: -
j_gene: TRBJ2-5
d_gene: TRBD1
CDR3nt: TGTGCCAGCTCACCGCAACAGGGGGAGACCCAGTACTTC
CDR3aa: CASSPQQGETQYF

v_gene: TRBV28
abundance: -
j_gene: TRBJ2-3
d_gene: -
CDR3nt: TGTGCCAGCAGCCGGCCAGACAGGCATCCAGATACGCAGTATTTT
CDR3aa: CASSRPDRHPDTQYF

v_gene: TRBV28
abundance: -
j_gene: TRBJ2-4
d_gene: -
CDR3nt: TGTGCCAGCAACGTTGACTTGCCGGACGGTAAAAACATTCAGTACTTC
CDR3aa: CASNVDLPDGKNIQYF

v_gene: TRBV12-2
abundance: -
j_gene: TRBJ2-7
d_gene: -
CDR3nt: TGTGCAAGTCGCTTAGCGCGCCCGGGGACCTCCTACGAGCAGTACTTC
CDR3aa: CASRLARPGTSYEQYF

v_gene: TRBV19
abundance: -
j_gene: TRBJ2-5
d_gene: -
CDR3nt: TGTGCCAGTAGTACCACGGACGAAGAGACCCAGTACTTC
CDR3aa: CASSTTDEETQYF

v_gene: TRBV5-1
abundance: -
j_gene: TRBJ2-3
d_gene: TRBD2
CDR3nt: TGCGCCAGCAGCTTGCTAGCGGGAGTAGGAGATACGCAGTATTTT
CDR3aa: CASSLLAGVGDTQYF

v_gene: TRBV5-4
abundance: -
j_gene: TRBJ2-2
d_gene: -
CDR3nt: TGTGCCAGCAGCTTGGCCGGGGTAAACACCGGGGAGCTGTTTTTT
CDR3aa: CASSLAGVNTGELFF

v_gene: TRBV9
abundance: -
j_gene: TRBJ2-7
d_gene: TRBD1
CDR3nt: TGTGCCAGCAGCACGGACAGGACATCTGACGAGCAGTACTTC
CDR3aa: CASSTDRTSDEQYF

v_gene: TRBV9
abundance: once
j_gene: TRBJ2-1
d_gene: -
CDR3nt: TGTGCCAGCAGCGTAGACCAGGGTTCCTACAATGAGCAGTTCTTC
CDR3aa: CASSVDQGSYNEQFF

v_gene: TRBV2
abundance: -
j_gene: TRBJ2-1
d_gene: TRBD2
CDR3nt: TGTGCCAGCAGTGAAACGGGGGGGGTTATGAATGAGCAGTTCTTC
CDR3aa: CASSETGGVMNEQFF

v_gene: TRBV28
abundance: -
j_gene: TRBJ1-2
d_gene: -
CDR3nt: TGTGCCAGCAGTTTATATGGGGGCACGGGTGGCTACACCTTC
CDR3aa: CASSLYGGTGGYTF

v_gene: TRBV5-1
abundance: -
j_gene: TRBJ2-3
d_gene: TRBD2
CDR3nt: TGCGCCAGCAGCTGGGCTAGCGGGAGTGGGTCAGATACGCAGTATTTT
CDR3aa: CASSWASGSGSDTQYF

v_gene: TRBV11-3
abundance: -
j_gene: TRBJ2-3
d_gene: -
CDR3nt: TGTGCCAGCAGCCAGGGTCTAGCCGGAGGTACAGATACGCAGTATTTT
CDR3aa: CASSQGLAGGTDTQYF

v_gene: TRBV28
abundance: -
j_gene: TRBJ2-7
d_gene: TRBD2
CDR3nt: TGTGCCAGCAGAGGCGGGAGCCCCTACGAGCAGTACTTC
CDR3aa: CASRGGSPYEQYF

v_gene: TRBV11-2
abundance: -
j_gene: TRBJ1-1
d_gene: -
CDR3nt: TGTGCCAGCAGCCCAATGGGCAGCATGAACACTGAAGCTTTCTTT
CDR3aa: CASSPMGSMNTEAFF

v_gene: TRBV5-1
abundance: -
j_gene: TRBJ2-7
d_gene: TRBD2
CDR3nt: TGCGCCAGCAGCTTGGGTGGACTAGCGGGGGCCGGGCCCCACGAGCAGTACTTC
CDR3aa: CASSLGGLAGAGPHEQYF

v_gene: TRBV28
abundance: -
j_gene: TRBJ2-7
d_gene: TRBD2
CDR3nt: TGTGCCAGCAGTTCCACTAGCGGGAGAGTTCACGAGCAGTACTTC
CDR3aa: CASSSTSGRVHEQYF

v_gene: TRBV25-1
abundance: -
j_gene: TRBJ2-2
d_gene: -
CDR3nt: TGTGCCAGCAGTGAATTGGGGGGAATAAAGGCCGGGGAGCTGTTTTTT
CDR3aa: CASSELGGIKAGELFF

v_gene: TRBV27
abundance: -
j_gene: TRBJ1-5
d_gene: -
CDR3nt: TGTGCCAGCAGCACAGGGTTTCGCAATCAGCCCCAGCATTTT
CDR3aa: CASSTGFRNQPQHF

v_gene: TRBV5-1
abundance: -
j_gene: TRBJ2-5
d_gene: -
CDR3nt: TGCGCCAGCAGCTTCGAACCGACAGGTACGCAGACCCAGTACTTC
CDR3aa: CASSFEPTGTQTQYF

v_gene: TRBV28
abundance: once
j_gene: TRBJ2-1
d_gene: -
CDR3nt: TGTGCCAGCAGTTCCCCAGGGGGGGGTAGCGAGACGTGGTTCTTC
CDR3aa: CASSSPGGGSETWFF

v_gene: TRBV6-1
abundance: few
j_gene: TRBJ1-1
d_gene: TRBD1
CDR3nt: TGTGCCAGCAGTGGGCCGGGACAGGGGTTTCCTCAGGTAATGAACACTGAAGCTTTCTTT
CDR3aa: CASSGPGQGFPQVMNTEAFF

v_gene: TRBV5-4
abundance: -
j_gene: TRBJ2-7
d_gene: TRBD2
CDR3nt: TGTGCCAGCAGCCGAACTTTCGGACTAGCGGGGAGGTACGAGCAGTACTTC
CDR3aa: CASSRTFGLAGRYEQYF

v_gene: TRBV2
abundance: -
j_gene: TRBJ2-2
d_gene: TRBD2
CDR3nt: TGTGCCAGCAGTGTTAGCGGGAGTGACACCGGGGAGCTGTTTTTT
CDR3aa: CASSVSGSDTGELFF

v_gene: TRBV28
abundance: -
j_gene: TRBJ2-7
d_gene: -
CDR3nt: TGTGCCAGCAGTACAGGAGCCTACGAGCAGTACTTC
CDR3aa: CASSTGAYEQYF

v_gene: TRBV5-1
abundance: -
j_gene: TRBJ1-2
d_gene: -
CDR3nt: TGCGCCAGCAGCTTGGCCTCAGGTGGGAATGGCTACACCTTC
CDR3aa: CASSLASGGNGYTF

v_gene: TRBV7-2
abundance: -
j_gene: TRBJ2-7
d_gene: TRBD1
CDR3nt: TGTGCCAGCAGCCAGCAGGACAGGGGGGACTACGAGCAGTACTTC
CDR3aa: CASSQQDRGDYEQYF

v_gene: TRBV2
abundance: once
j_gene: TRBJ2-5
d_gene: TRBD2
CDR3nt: TGTGCCAGCAGCCGGACTAGCGGGGCGTACCAAGAGACCCAGTACTTC
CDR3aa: CASSRTSGAYQETQYF

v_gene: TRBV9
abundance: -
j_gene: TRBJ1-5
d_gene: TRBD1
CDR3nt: TGTGCCAGCAGCCCGGGGACAGGGGTAAATCAGCCCCAGCATTTT
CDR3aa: CASSPGTGVNQPQHF